This T cell receptor (beta chain) was identified during a study of neurological immune-mediated disorders. Template-switch 5'RACE cDNA synthesis added a 10-nucleotide unique molecular identifier. Every sequencing run generated over 190 million TCR-beta sequences from 15-18 subjects. A single record per CDR3 protein comes from TCRdb applying MiXCR to the 5' RACE reads. The table shows over 30,000 distinct CDR3 sequences, with approximately 13% occurring only once. Time point of the sample: longitudinal time-point 2. The study drew its healthy controls from blood bank volunteers in Maryland, USA. Source material was 2 million unsorted PBMCs, stored at -80 °C in RNAlater. CDR1 is SGHTA and CDR2 is FQGNSA in the germline V gene. Trimming took 4 bases from V and 0 from J, leaving 9 bases between them. This CDR3 is built from 14 residues.

The sample comprised PBMCs. The sequence was obtained from a woman aged 40 to 50 in good health. The gene calls are TRBV7-2 and TRBJ1-1; maybe TRBD1 (6 bases). This CDR3 reads CASSSGQLNTEAFF. The CDR3 coding sequence is TGTGCCAGCAGCTCCGGACAGTTGAACACTGAAGCTTTCTTT.